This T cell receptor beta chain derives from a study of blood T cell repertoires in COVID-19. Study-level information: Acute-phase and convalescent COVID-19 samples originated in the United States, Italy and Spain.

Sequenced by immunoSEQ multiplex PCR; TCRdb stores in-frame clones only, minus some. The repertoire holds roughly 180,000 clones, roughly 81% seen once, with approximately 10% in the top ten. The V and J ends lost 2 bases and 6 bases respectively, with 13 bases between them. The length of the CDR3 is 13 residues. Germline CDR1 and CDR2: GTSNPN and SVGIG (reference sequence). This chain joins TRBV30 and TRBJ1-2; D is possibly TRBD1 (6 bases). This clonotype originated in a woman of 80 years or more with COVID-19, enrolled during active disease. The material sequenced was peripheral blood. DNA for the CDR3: TGTGCCTGGAGTAAGGGGGAAGTCAATGGCTACACCTTC. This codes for CAWSKGEVNGYTF.